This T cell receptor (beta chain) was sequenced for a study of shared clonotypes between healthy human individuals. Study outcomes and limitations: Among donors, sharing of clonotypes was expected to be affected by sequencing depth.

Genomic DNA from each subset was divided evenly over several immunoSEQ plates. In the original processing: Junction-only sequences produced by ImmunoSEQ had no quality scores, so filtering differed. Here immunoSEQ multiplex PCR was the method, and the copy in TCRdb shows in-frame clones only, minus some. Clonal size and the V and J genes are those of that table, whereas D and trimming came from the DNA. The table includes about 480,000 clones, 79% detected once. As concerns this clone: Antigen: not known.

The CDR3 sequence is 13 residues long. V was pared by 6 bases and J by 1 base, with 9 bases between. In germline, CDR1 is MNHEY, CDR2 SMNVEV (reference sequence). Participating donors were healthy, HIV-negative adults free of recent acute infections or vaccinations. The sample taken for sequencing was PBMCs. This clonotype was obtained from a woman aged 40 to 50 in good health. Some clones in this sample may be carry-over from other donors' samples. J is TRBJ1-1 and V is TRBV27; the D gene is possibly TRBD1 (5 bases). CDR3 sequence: CASSRDRNTEAFF. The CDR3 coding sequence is TGTGCCAGCAGCAGAGACAGGAACACTGAAGCTTTCTTT.